These 19 T cell receptor beta chains were all obtained from the same sample, sequenced in a study of blood T cell repertoires in COVID-19. Produced via immunoSEQ multiplex PCR; TCRdb's table is partial and in-frame only. The sample records roughly 100,000 clones, roughly 80% being singletons. The sequenced sample consisted of peripheral blood. Receptor source: a human donor in a cohort sampled during active COVID-19.

The V call is TRBV6-5, the J call TRBJ2-7; weak D call: TRBD1 (6 bases). The CDR3 contains 12 residues. Germline V gene lookup returns CDR1 MNHEY and CDR2 SVGAGI. The V gene lost 10 bases and the J gene lost 3 bases, with 13 bases spanning the gap. The CDR3 protein is CATRTVFYEQYF. CDR3 DNA: TGTGCCACTAGGACAGTATTCTACGAGCAGTACTTC.

This chain joins TRBV7-3 and TRBJ2-3; weak D call: TRBD1 (6 bases). This CDR3 region has 14 residues. Per the germline V gene, CDR1 is SGHTA and CDR2 is FQGTGA. The V end was cut by 10 bases, the J end by 2 bases, with 16 bases between. CDR3 bases: TGTGCCACCCAGGACAGTACGTACACAGATACGCAGTATTTT. Translating gives CATQDSTYTDTQYF.

This clone appeared once. V is TRBV7-9 and J is TRBJ1-3; D gene unclear. Trimming took 0 bases from V and 0 from J, leaving 12 bases between them. This CDR3 has 17 residues. In germline, CDR1 is SEHNR, CDR2 FQNEAQ (reference sequence). The CDR3 loop reads CASSLASGPYSGNTIYF. CDR3 DNA sequence: TGTGCCAGCAGCTTAGCGTCGGGTCCGTACTCTGGAAACACCATATATTTT.

The chain employs TRBV11-2 and TRBJ1-2; possibly TRBD1 for D (6 bases). Trimming took off 4 bases at V and 2 bases at J, with 14 bases between the two ends. This CDR3 contains 15 residues. Looked up from germline, CDR1 is SGHAT and CDR2 is FQNNGV. CDR3 coding DNA: TGTGCCAGCAGCTCCCGGGACACTCACAACTATGGCTACACCTTC. The encoded protein is CASSSRDTHNYGYTF. Combining the CDR3 with reference TRBV11-2 and TRBJ1-2 gives the whole variable domain EAGVAQSPRYKIIEKRQSVAFWCNPISGHATLYWYQQILGQGPKLLIQFQNNGVVDDSQLPKDRFSAERLKGVDSTLKIQPAKLEDSAVYLCASSSRDTHNYGYTFGSGTRLTVV.

The chain has TRBV27 and TRBJ1-2; D possibly corresponds to TRBD1 (5 bases). This CDR3 spans 14 amino acids. V lost 5 bases, J lost 4 bases, and 14 bases lay in between. Looked up from germline, CDR1 is MNHEY and CDR2 is SMNVEV (reference sequence). In nucleotides, the CDR3 is TGTGCCAGCAGTCTCCAGACAGACTCCTATGGCTACACCTTC. Its translation is CASSLQTDSYGYTF.

The J gene is TRBJ1-3, the V gene TRBV5-1; TRBD1 matches at 8 bases. Germline CDR1 SGHRS, CDR2 YFSETQ. The CDR3 runs 14 residues. The V segment lost 4 bases and the J segment 4 bases; nucleotides outside the gene matches: 4. CDR3 loop: CASSPRTGGNTIYF. CDR3 in DNA: TGCGCCAGCAGCCCCAGGACAGGGGGAAACACCATATATTTT.

The chain recombines TRBV2 with TRBJ1-1; the D is unclear. This CDR3 contains 12 residues. Germline V CDR1 and CDR2: SNHLY, FYNNEI. Trimming stripped 1 base from V and 6 bases from J, with 6 bases between. This CDR3 reads CASSEVGSEAFF. The CDR3, as DNA: TGTGCCAGCAGTGAAGTGGGCTCTGAAGCTTTCTTT.

This clone was seen only a few times. This chain uses TRBV19 with TRBJ2-1, with D possibly being TRBD1 (5 bases). The CDR3 is 15 residues long. Germline values: CDR1 LNHDA, CDR2 SQIVND (reference sequence). Between the trimmed V and J ends, which lost 0 bases and 3 bases, there was a span of 9 bases. The CDR3 protein is CASSIDRRVYNEQFF. The DNA for the CDR3 is TGTGCCAGTAGTATAGATCGCAGGGTCTACAATGAGCAGTTCTTC.

This clone was observed once. This sequence joins TRBV5-1 and TRBJ2-7, with D possibly TRBD2 on 6 matching bases. The CDR3 covers 16 residues. Trimming removed 0 bases from V and 3 bases from J, with 16 bases in between. CDR1 SGHRS and CDR2 YFSETQ come from the germline V gene. The CDR3 coding sequence is TGCGCCAGCAGCTTGGAGCGGGCCACCCCAATCTACGAGCAGTACTTC. Translating gives CASSLERATPIYEQYF.

For the CDR3, the DNA is TGCGCCAGCAGCCCCCGGGACATGATCCCTTCTAGCACAGATACGCAGTATTTT. Its protein product is CASSPRDMIPSSTDTQYF. The chain carries TRBV4-1 and TRBJ2-3; maybe TRBD1 (6 bases). Trimming stripped 4 bases from V and 0 bases from J, with 20 bases between. This CDR3 has 18 residues. The V gene's germline CDR1 is MGHRA and CDR2 YSYEKL.

The chain has TRBV5-1 and TRBJ1-2, with D uncertain. The CDR3 spans 15 residues. Germline V gene lookup returns CDR1 SGHRS and CDR2 YFSETQ. Trimming cost V 0 bases and J 0 bases, with 9 bases left between them. CDR3 sequence (DNA): TGCGCCAGCAGCTTGGGGGCAGGAACTAACTATGGCTACACCTTC. Translated: CASSLGAGTNYGYTF.

This clone was seen once. This chain links TRBV3-1 (or the pseudogene TRBV3-2) with TRBJ2-3; D gene unclear. V was shortened by 1 base and J by 4 bases, with 9 bases between the two germline ends. This CDR3 has 14 residues. Germline V lookup: CDR1 LGHDT, CDR2 YNNKEL (reference sequence). The CDR3 DNA is TGTGCCAGCAGCCAAGTGATAACTTCAGATACGCAGTATTTT. It codes for CASSQVITSDTQYF.

V usage is TRBV2 and J usage is TRBJ2-1; maybe TRBD2 (5 bases). This CDR3 region has 14 residues. The V end was cut by 8 bases, the J end by 3 bases, with 14 bases between. The germline V gene has CDR1 SNHLY and CDR2 FYNNEI. CDR3 sequence: CASGLTFFYNEQFF. The CDR3 nucleotides are TGTGCCAGCGGACTGACATTTTTCTACAATGAGCAGTTCTTC.

The chain carries TRBV19 and TRBJ2-1; D gene unclear. CDR1 is LNHDA, CDR2 SQIVND, per germline (reference sequence). V was pared by 5 bases and J by 2 bases, with 10 bases between. The CDR3 runs to 14 residues. In DNA, the CDR3 is TGTGCCAGTAGTTCCCAGCGTACCTACAATGAGCAGTTCTTC. Its protein is CASSSQRTYNEQFF.

This chain joins TRBV10-3 and TRBJ1-1, with D tentatively TRBD1 (6 bases). Trimming stripped 6 bases from V and 3 bases from J, with 20 bases between. The CDR3 has 16 amino acids. Germline V gene sequence: CDR1 ENHRY, CDR2 SYGVKD. The CDR3 bases are TGTGCCATCAGCGGGGGACGCGGGGGCCCAGACACTGAAGCTTTCTTT. Its protein is CAISGGRGGPDTEAFF.

The V gene is TRBV7-2, the J gene TRBJ2-1; 8 nucleotides match TRBD2. Trimming removed 4 bases from V and 9 bases from J; junction bases left unmatched: 8. Germline loops: CDR1 SGHTA, CDR2 FQGNSA. The CDR3 runs to 14 residues. CDR3 DNA: TGTGCCAGCAGCTCGAGCGGGAGTCTCGGTGAGCAGTTCTTC. Amino acid sequence: CASSSSGSLGEQFF.

This clone was found once. The rearrangement joins TRBV15 to TRBJ2-2; D unclear. CDR1 is LNHNV, CDR2 YYDKDF, per germline (reference sequence). There are 14 residues in the CDR3. Trimming left V 5 bases short and J 1 base short, with 8 bases between. CDR3 sequence: CATSGRGNTGELFF. The CDR3 DNA is TGTGCCACCAGCGGCCGAGGGAACACCGGGGAGCTGTTTTTT. The whole variable domain, remainder taken from reference TRBV15 and TRBJ2-2, is DAMVIQNPRYQVTQFGKPVTLSCSQTLNHNVMYWYQQKSSQAPKLLFHYYDKDFNNEADTPDNFQSRRPNTSFCFLDIRSPGLGDTAMYLCATSGRGNTGELFFGEGSRLTVL.

V usage is TRBV5-1 and J usage is TRBJ1-3; 9 nucleotides align to TRBD1. Germline V gives CDR1 SGHRS, CDR2 YFSETQ. The CDR3 contains 16 residues. V shed 4 bases and J 4 bases; nucleotides not matched to a gene: 9. The CDR3 region is CASSPTTGTGGNTIYF. DNA of the CDR3: TGCGCCAGCAGCCCGACGACCGGGACAGGGGGAAACACCATATATTTT. The complete variable domain, with remaining parts taken from reference TRBV5-1 and TRBJ1-3, reads KAGVTQTPRYLIKTRGQQVTLSCSPISGHRSVSWYQQTPGQGLQFLFEYFSETQRNKGNFPGRFSGRQFSNSRSEMNVSTLELGDSALYLCASSPTTGTGGNTIYFGEGSWLTVV.

The chain is built from TRBV19 and TRBJ1-6, with 10 bases matching TRBD1. The V segment lost 10 bases and the J segment 5 bases; nucleotides outside the gene matches: 8. CDR1 is LNHDA, CDR2 SQIVND, per germline (reference sequence). CDR3 length: 15 residues. The CDR3 here is CATKTGGMDNSPLHF. The CDR3 coding sequence is TGTGCCACCAAGACAGGGGGCATGGATAATTCACCCCTCCACTTT.